The 5 T cell receptor beta chains in this list originate from one sample, sequenced in a study of Graves' ophthalmopathy and Graves' hyperthyroidism (dated by TCRdb to 2016 to 2019). The instrument given in TCRdb is Illumina HiSeq 2000. For repertoire sequencing, the TCR beta CDR3 regions were amplified from RNA transcripts. The first round of RT-PCR was done with HTBI primers and the Qiagen OneStep RT-PCR kit, and was followed by a second round of multiplex PCR, then size selection and purification. TCRdb reanalyzed the raw reads on its own, using fastp at Q25 for trimming and MiXCR for clone calling, and kept in-frame beta chains. Under each unique CDR3 protein, matching rows form one entry showing the most common genes and DNA. Here the sample has approximately 380,000 distinct CDR3 sequences; roughly 21% occur a single time. Together, the top ten hold roughly 3.2% of the sample. Source material: peripheral blood. These receptor sequences come from a woman under 30 with stable Graves' hyperthyroidism. Donor details come from another sample of the same person, matched by shared clones.

This sequence joins TRBV28 and TRBJ1-2; 12 bases align to TRBD1. The CDR3 runs 15 residues. The V gene end was trimmed by 2 bases and the J gene end by 8 bases; junction bases not matched to a gene: 6. In germline, CDR1 is MDHEN, CDR2 SYDVKM. The CDR3 coding sequence is TGTGCCAGCAGTTTACGGGACAGGGGGCTCGGAGGCTACACCTTC. It yields the protein CASSLRDRGLGGYTF.

This clonotype was counted at least ten times. The chain recombines TRBV7-8 with TRBJ1-1, with D uncertain. Trimming cost V 5 bases and J 1 base, with 14 bases left between them. Germline V gene sequence: CDR1 SGHVS, CDR2 FQNEAQ. This CDR3 contains 15 residues. CDR3 sequence reads: CASSPTSSSNTEAFF. DNA for the CDR3: TGTGCCAGCAGCCCCACTTCCAGCTCGAACACTGAAGCTTTCTTT.

Details on this clonotype: The CDR3 carries no conserved terminal phenylalanine or tryptophan, so it likely arises from a read error. DNA of the CDR3: TGTGCCAGTAGCAAGCCTCGGGAGAACACTGAAGCTTTCTAT. This gives the protein CASSKPRENTEAFY. The genes are TRBV19 and TRBJ1-1; unclear D gene. Germline CDR1 LNHDA, CDR2 SQIVND (reference sequence). The CDR3 totals 14 residues. V was cut by 6 bases and J by 1 base, with 12 bases left in between.

In its sample, this clonotype was seen many times. The chain is built from TRBV12-3 or TRBV12-4 and TRBJ2-7; 15 bases are shared with TRBD2. Trimming removed 3 bases from V and 0 bases from J; junction bases left unmatched: 3. The CDR3 length is 17 residues. This CDR3 reads CASSLGLAGGTSYEQYF. The DNA for the CDR3 is TGTGCCAGCAGTTTGGGACTAGCGGGAGGAACCTCCTACGAGCAGTACTTC.

CDR3 sequence reads: CASSSPSGGSAETQYF. The CDR3 coding sequence is TGTGCCAGCAGCTCGCCCAGCGGGGGGTCAGCGGAGACCCAGTACTTC. This chain uses TRBV5-5 with TRBJ2-5; 9 nucleotides line up with TRBD2. The CDR3 sequence is 16 residues long. Germline V lookup: CDR1 SGHKS, CDR2 YYEKEE (reference sequence). Unmatched junction bases numbered 11, after V lost 3 bases and J lost 5 bases.